The present T cell receptor (beta chain) was sequenced within a study of human T cells and chemical hapten exposure. Study results and caveats: Unchanged with DPC sensitization were TCRs above 1 in 1000 frequency.

This CDR3 is built from 14 residues. V was clipped by 6 bases and J by 5 bases, with 20 bases between them. Germline CDR1 reads SQVTM; CDR2 reads ANQGSEA. Many counts were recorded for this clonotype. Its antigen is unknown. The library attached unique molecular identifiers to individual cDNA molecules. Each CDR3 protein is one row after TCRdb ran MiXCR on the RACE reads. The sample lists tens of thousands of distinct CDR3 sequences; over 10% were seen once. Time point defined: pre-sensitization, week 0. Treatment denoted: therapeutic diphenylcyclopropenone sensitization with weekly scalp DPC. The clonotype originates from a woman aged 25 to 39 with alopecia areata. Some clones in this sample may be carry-over from other donors' samples. The chain is built from TRBV29-1 and TRBJ2-7, with TRBD1 as a possible D gene (5 bases). Sample: whole blood, taken in connection with sensitization to the hapten diphenylcyclopropenone (DPC). CDR3 loop: CSVDHLGLFNEQYF. The DNA for the CDR3 is TGCAGCGTAGACCACCTGGGGCTATTCAACGAGCAGTACTTC.